Listed here are 18 T cell receptor beta chains from one sample, sequenced in a study of STAT5B mutations in CD4+ large granular lymphocyte leukemia. Sequencing was performed with immunoSEQ multiplex PCR; in TCRdb, only in-frame clones are kept and a portion is missing. The repertoire holds around 50,000 clones, about 80% seen once, with more than 0.35% in the top ten. The sequenced material came from CD4+ T cells from blood buffy coats. These receptors came from a human donor in good health.

In this sample, this clone turned up once. This sequence joins TRBV21-1 and TRBJ2-1; the table's D call, TRBD2, was not checked against the DNA. TRBV21-1 is shown as a pseudogene. The CDR3 is 11 residues long. The DNA of the CDR3 is TGTGCCAGCTATCCCTACAATGAGCAGTTCTTC. This sequence encodes CASYPYNEQFF.

The J gene is TRBJ2-2, the V gene TRBV2; the D gene is possibly TRBD2 (6 bases). Trimming shortened V by 4 bases and J by 7 bases, and 16 bases separated the two germline ends. This CDR3 is 15 amino acids long. Germline-derived CDR1 and CDR2 are SNHLY and FYNNEI. The CDR3 sequence: CASSVSGLEGGELFF. DNA for the CDR3: TGTGCCAGCAGTGTTTCGGGTTTGGAGGGCGGGGAGCTGTTTTTT.

This chain joins TRBV9 and TRBJ2-7; 10 bases fit TRBD2. The CDR3 contains 15 residues. Germline-derived CDR1 and CDR2 are SGDLS and YYNGEE. V was pared by 2 bases and J by 4 bases, with 6 bases of the junction left unmatched. CDR3 region: CASSVGLAGEYEQYF. The DNA of the CDR3 is TGTGCCAGCAGCGTGGGGCTAGCGGGAGAATACGAGCAGTACTTC. Together with reference TRBV9 and TRBJ2-7, the CDR3 gives the full variable domain: DSGVTQTPKHLITATGQRVTLRCSPRSGDLSVYWYQQSLDQGLQFLIQYYNGEERAKGNILERFSAQQFPDLHSELNLSSLELGDSALYFCASSVGLAGEYEQYFGPGTRLTVT.

The chain is built from TRBV10-3 and TRBJ2-7; TRBD2 might be the D (6 bases). The CDR3 loop spans 13 amino acids. Germline CDR1 and CDR2: ENHRY and SYGVKD. Trimming took 7 bases from V and 1 from J, leaving 11 bases between them. CDR3 residues: CAITPSVSYEQYF. The CDR3, as DNA: TGTGCCATCACCCCTAGCGTTTCCTACGAGCAGTACTTC.

The chain has TRBV6-1 and TRBJ1-5; a weak D match, TRBD1 (5 bases). The CDR3 extends over 15 amino acids. The germline V and J ends were trimmed by 6 bases and 7 bases, with 19 bases remaining between them. Germline V lookup: CDR1 MNHNS, CDR2 SASEGT. The chain's CDR3 is CASRPDSAHSQPQHF. As DNA, the CDR3 is TGTGCCAGCAGACCCGACAGTGCCCATAGCCAGCCCCAGCATTTT.

The chain recombines TRBV19 with TRBJ2-7; 14 nucleotides line up with TRBD2. The CDR3 extends over 15 amino acids. With V trimmed by 6 bases and J by 2 bases, 3 bases remained unmatched. Per germline, CDR1 LNHDA and CDR2 SQIVND (reference sequence). DNA of the CDR3: TGTGCCAGTAGAGGACTAGCGGGAGGAACCTACGAGCAGTACTTC. It encodes CASRGLAGGTYEQYF.

The genes are TRBV11-2 and TRBJ1-6; D perhaps matches TRBD1 (5 bases). CDR1 SGHAT and CDR2 FQNNGV come from the germline V gene. The CDR3 loop spans 15 amino acids. V gave up 6 bases and J gave up 7 bases, with 16 bases separating them. The CDR3: CASRRWGGKNSPLHF. CDR3 nucleotide sequence: TGTGCCAGCAGACGCTGGGGGGGGAAAAATTCACCCCTCCACTTT.

The chain joins TRBV29-1 to TRBJ2-5, with D perhaps assigned TRBD1 or TRBD2 (5 bases each). The length of the CDR3 is 13 residues. CDR1 and CDR2 from the germline V gene are SQVTM and ANQGSEA. V was pared by 5 bases and J by 5 bases, with 15 bases between. CDR3 amino acids: CSVRGSSRETQYF. As DNA, the CDR3 is TGCAGCGTTCGGGGCAGCTCCAGGGAGACCCAGTACTTC.

The chain carries TRBV2 and TRBJ2-3, with no clear D. The CDR3 has 14 amino acids. Trimming stripped 4 bases from V and 4 bases from J, with 12 bases between. The V gene's germline CDR1 is SNHLY and CDR2 FYNNEI. This CDR3 reads CASSAGRPPDTQYF. CDR3 bases: TGTGCCAGCAGTGCGGGCAGGCCACCAGATACGCAGTATTTT. The full variable domain, rest sourced from reference TRBV2 and TRBJ2-3, is EPEVTQTPSHQVTQMGQEVILRCVPISNHLYFYWYRQILGQKVEFLVSFYNNEISEKSEIFDDQFSVERPDGSNFTLKIRSTKLEDSAMYFCASSAGRPPDTQYFGPGTRLTVL.

The V call is TRBV10-1, the J call TRBJ2-1; 7 bases fit TRBD1. V gave up 4 bases and J gave up 0 bases; unmatched junction bases: 3. Germline V gives CDR1 WNHNN, CDR2 SYGVQD (reference sequence). This CDR3 has 15 amino acids. Here the CDR3 reads CASSGDSYSYNEQFF. The CDR3 coding sequence is TGCGCCAGCAGTGGGGACAGTTACTCCTACAATGAGCAGTTCTTC.

The chain has TRBV6-6 and TRBJ1-4; 7 positions agree with TRBD1. The V gene's germline CDR1 is MNHNY and CDR2 SVGAGI (reference sequence). The CDR3 sequence is 16 residues long. Unmatched junction bases numbered 10, after V lost 5 bases and J lost 4 bases. DNA for the CDR3: TGTGCCAGCAGTACCGGGACAGCGAGATTTAATGAAAAACTGTTTTTT. Amino acid sequence: CASSTGTARFNEKLFF.

This chain links TRBV18 with TRBJ2-2; D not resolved. Germline-derived CDR1 and CDR2 are KGHSH and LQKENI. This CDR3 is built from 13 residues. Trimming cost V 3 bases and J 5 bases, with 7 bases left between them. Here the CDR3 reads CASSPGMTGELFF. In nucleotides, the CDR3 is TGTGCCAGCTCACCGGGTATGACCGGGGAGCTGTTTTTT.

The chain combines TRBV5-1 with TRBJ2-2; possibly TRBD1 for D (6 bases). With 4 bases removed from V and 0 bases from J, the gap between germline ends came to 10 bases. The CDR3 length is 15 residues. Germline V gene lookup returns CDR1 SGHRS and CDR2 YFSETQ. CDR3 residues: CASSRDTPNTGELFF. CDR3 sequence (DNA): TGCGCCAGCAGCCGGGACACCCCGAACACCGGGGAGCTGTTTTTT.

This chain joins TRBV9 and TRBJ2-3; TRBD2 matches 7 bases. There are 17 residues in the CDR3. The J segment lost 4 bases and the V segment lost 4 bases, leaving 15 bases of the junction unmatched. The germline V gene encodes CDR1 SGDLS and CDR2 YYNGEE. CDR3 loop: CASSSPGGRAISDTQYF. The CDR3 DNA reads TGTGCCAGCAGCTCCCCAGGAGGGAGGGCTATTTCAGATACGCAGTATTTT.

This clone was seen a single time. This chain links TRBV7-3 with TRBJ2-5; D unclear. The germline gives CDR1 SGHTA, CDR2 FQGTGA. V was cut by 1 base and J by 1 base, with 7 bases left in between. The CDR3 consists of 14 residues. Here the CDR3 reads CASSLNPSQETQYF. CDR3 nucleotide sequence: TGTGCCAGCAGCTTAAATCCATCCCAAGAGACCCAGTACTTC.

The chain recombines TRBV5-1 with TRBJ2-7; 11 nucleotides align to TRBD2. This CDR3 has 15 residues. Looked up from germline, CDR1 is SGHRS and CDR2 is YFSETQ. With V trimmed by 3 bases and J by 3 bases, 5 bases remained unmatched. CDR3 sequence reads: CASSYPGTSGYEQYF. CDR3 bases: TGCGCCAGCAGCTACCCCGGGACTAGCGGCTACGAGCAGTACTTC.

V is TRBV19 and J is TRBJ2-7; 7 bases are a match to TRBD2. V was clipped by 4 bases and J by 0 bases; unmatched bases: 9. Looked up from germline, CDR1 is LNHDA and CDR2 is SQIVND (reference sequence). This CDR3 contains 16 residues. The CDR3 nucleotides read TGTGCCAGTAGTACGTCCTTCGGGGGGTTCTCCTACGAGCAGTACTTC. Translation: CASSTSFGGFSYEQYF. Variable domain in full (rest from reference TRBV19 and TRBJ2-7): DGGITQSPKYLFRKEGQNVTLSCEQNLNHDAMYWYRQDPGQGLRLIYYSQIVNDFQKGDIAEGYSVSREKKESFPLTVTSAQKNPTAFYLCASSTSFGGFSYEQYFGPGTRLTVT.

V is TRBV28 and J is TRBJ1-4, with TRBD1 matching 7 bases. Trimming at V came to 1 base and at J to 8 bases, leaving 13 bases not matched to a gene. The germline gives CDR1 MDHEN, CDR2 SYDVKM. The CDR3 runs to 17 residues. The chain's CDR3 is CASSLLSTGRGGEKLFF. CDR3 in DNA: TGTGCCAGCAGTTTATTGTCGACAGGGCGGGGAGGGGAAAAACTGTTTTTT.